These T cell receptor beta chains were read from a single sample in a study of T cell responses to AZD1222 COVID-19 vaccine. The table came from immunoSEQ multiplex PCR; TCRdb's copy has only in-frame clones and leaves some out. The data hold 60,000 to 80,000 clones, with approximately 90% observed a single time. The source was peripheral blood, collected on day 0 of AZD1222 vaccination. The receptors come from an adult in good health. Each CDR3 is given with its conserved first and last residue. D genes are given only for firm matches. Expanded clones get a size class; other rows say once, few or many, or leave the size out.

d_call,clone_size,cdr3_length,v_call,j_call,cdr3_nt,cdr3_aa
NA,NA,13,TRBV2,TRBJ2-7,TGTGCCAGCATGGCATTTAGCTCCTACGAGCAGTACTTC,CASMAFSSYEQYF
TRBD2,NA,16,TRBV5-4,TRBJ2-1,TGTGCCAGCAGCTCTGGACTAGCGGGGCCTAACAATGAGCAGTTCTTC,CASSSGLAGPNNEQFF
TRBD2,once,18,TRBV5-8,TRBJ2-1,TGTGCCAGCAGCCCGGGGGGGACTAGCGGGATATTTCTACATGAGCAGTTCTTC,CASSPGGTSGIFLHEQFF
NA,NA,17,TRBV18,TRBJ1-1,TGTGCCAGCTCACTACAAACCACGATACAGGGTATCACTGAAGCTTTCTTT,CASSLQTTIQGITEAFF
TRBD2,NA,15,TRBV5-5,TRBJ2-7,TGTGCCAGCAGCGCCCACGGCGGGAGCTCCTACGAGCAGTACTTC,CASSAHGGSSYEQYF
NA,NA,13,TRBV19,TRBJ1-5,TGTGCCAGTAGTATAGAAAGGCTGAAGCCCCAGCATTTT,CASSIERLKPQHF
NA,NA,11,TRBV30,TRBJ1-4,TGTGCCTGGAGTAGCAGTGAAAAACTGTTTTTT,CAWSSSEKLFF
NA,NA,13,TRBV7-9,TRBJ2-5,TGTGCCAGCAGCCCTGGGTCGGGGGAGACCCAGTACTTC,CASSPGSGETQYF
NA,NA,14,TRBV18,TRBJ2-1,TGTGCCAGCTCACCGACTAGGAGGCACAATGAGCAGTTCTTC,CASSPTRRHNEQFF
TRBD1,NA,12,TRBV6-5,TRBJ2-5,TGTGCCAGCAGCAGACAGGGGGAGACCCAGTACTTC,CASSRQGETQYF
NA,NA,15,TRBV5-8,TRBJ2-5,TGTGCCAGCAGCTTCAGGTTGGGGAGTGGAGAGACCCAGTACTTC,CASSFRLGSGETQYF
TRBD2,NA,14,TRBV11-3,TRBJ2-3,TGTGCCAGCAGCCGTAGCGGGGGGTCGGATACGCAGTATTTT,CASSRSGGSDTQYF
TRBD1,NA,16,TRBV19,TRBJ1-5,TGTGCCAGTACCCAAGAGGTAGGGGGCTGGAATCAGCCCCAGCATTTT,CASTQEVGGWNQPQHF
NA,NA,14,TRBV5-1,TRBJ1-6,TGCGCCAGCAGCTTACAGGGTCTTAATTCACCCCTCCACTTT,CASSLQGLNSPLHF
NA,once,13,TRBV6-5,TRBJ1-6,TGTGCCAGCAGTTACAATGGGGGTTCACCCCTCCACTTT,CASSYNGGSPLHF
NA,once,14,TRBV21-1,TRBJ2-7,TGTGCCAGCAGCAGGGACAGGGGTTACTACGAGCAGTACTTC,CASSRDRGYYEQYF
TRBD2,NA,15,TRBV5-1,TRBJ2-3,TGCGCCAGCAGCTTATTAGCGGGGGGCACAGATACGCAGTATTTT,CASSLLAGGTDTQYF
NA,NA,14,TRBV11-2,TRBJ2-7,TGTGCCAGCAGGCAGGGTATTGGTCCCTACGAGCAGTACTTC,CASRQGIGPYEQYF
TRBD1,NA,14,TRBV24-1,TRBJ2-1,TGTGCCACGAAGGCGCACAGGGGGGATCGTGAGCAGTTCTTC,CATKAHRGDREQFF
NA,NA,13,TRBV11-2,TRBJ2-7,TGTGCCAGCAGCTTCGCTGGACAGCCCGAGCAGTACTTC,CASSFAGQPEQYF
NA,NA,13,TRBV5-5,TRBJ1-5,TGTGCCAGCAGCTTTTATTACAATCAGCCCCAGCATTTT,CASSFYYNQPQHF
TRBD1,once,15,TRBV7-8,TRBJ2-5,TGTGCCAGCAGCGCGAAGGGACAGATATCAGAGACCCAGTACTTC,CASSAKGQISETQYF
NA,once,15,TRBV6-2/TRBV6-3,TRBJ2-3,TGTGCCAGCAGTTACGGGGGGGCCGGGACAGATACGCAGTATTTT,CASSYGGAGTDTQYF
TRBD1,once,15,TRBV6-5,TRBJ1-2,TGTGCCAGCAGTTACTGGGACAGGAGCGACTATGGCTACACCTTC,CASSYWDRSDYGYTF
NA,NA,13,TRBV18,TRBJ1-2,TGTGCCAGCTCTCGACGGGACGTGGGGGGCTACACCTTC,CASSRRDVGGYTF
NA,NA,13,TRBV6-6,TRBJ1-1,TGTGCCAGCAACCCCTATTTGAACACTGAAGCTTTCTTT,CASNPYLNTEAFF
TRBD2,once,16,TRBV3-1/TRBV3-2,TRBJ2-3,TGTGCCAGCAGCCAAGACTCGGGGGGGCCTGAAAATACGCAGTATTTT,CASSQDSGGPENTQYF
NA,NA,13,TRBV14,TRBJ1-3,TGTGCCAGCAGCGAGGGGGTTGGAAACACCATATATTTT,CASSEGVGNTIYF
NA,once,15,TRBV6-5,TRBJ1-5,TGTGCCAGCGGCCTTGGGACAAGGGGCGATCAGCCCCAGCATTTT,CASGLGTRGDQPQHF
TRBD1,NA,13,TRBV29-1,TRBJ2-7,TGCAGCGTTGCCCAGGGACAGGGGGGAGAGCAGTACTTC,CSVAQGQGGEQYF
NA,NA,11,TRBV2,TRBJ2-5,TGTGCCAGCAGTTTACAAGAGACCCAGTACTTC,CASSLQETQYF
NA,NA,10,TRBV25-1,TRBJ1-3,TGTGCCAGCGGGGGAAACACCATATATTTT,CASGGNTIYF
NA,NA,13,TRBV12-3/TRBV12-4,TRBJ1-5,TGTGCCAGCATCGCCAAGGAGGGTCAGCCCCAGCATTTT,CASIAKEGQPQHF
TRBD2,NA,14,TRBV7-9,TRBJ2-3,TGTGCCAGCAGCATCGGACTAGCTACAGATACGCAGTATTTT,CASSIGLATDTQYF
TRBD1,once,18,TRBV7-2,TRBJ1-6,TGTGCCAGCAGCCGCGGGACAGGGGGGTGGTCCTATAATTCACCCCTCCACTTT,CASSRGTGGWSYNSPLHF
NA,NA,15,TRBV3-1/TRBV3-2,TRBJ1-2,TGTGCCAGCAGCCCTCCAGGGTACGCTAACTATGGCTACACCTTC,CASSPPGYANYGYTF
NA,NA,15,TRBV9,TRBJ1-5,TGTGCCAGCAGCGTAGGGGGCCTTAGCAATCAGCCCCAGCATTTT,CASSVGGLSNQPQHF
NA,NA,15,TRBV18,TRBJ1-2,TGTGCCAGCTCACCACCGGGACGGGAGGGCTATGGCTACACCTTC,CASSPPGREGYGYTF
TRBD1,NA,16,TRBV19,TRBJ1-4,TGTGCCAGTAAGGGGGCGATTAGGGGCACTAATGAAAAACTGTTTTTT,CASKGAIRGTNEKLFF
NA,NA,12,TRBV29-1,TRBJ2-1,TGCAGCGTTGAAGAGGATGGTAATGAGCAGTTCTTC,CSVEEDGNEQFF
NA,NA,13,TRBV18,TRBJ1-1,TGTGCCAGCTCACCATTACAGAACACTGAAGCTTTCTTT,CASSPLQNTEAFF
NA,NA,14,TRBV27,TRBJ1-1,TGTGCCAGCAGTTTATCAGGCAGCCCATGGCGAGCTTTCTTT,CASSLSGSPWRAFF
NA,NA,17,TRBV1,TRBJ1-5,TGCACCAGCAGCCAAGGTTTACCAGGTGTGGACAATCAGCCCCAGCATTTT,CTSSQGLPGVDNQPQHF
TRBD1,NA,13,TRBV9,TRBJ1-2,TGTGCCAGCAGCGTAGGGCAGGGGGTCGGCTACACCTTC,CASSVGQGVGYTF